These 26 T cell receptor beta chains originate from one sample sequenced in a study of blood T cell repertoires in COVID-19. Only in-frame clones appear in the TCRdb table, and some are missing; sequencing was by immunoSEQ multiplex PCR. The repertoire consists of 230,000 or so clones, with over 75% occurring once and the leading ten covering around 5%. Sequenced material: peripheral blood. Receptor source: a human donor in a cohort sampled during active COVID-19.

This chain joins TRBV20-1 and TRBJ2-7, with D maybe TRBD2 (6 bases). Germline V gene lookup returns CDR1 DFQATT and CDR2 SNEGSKA (reference sequence). There are 16 residues in the CDR3. Trimming stripped 3 bases from V and 0 bases from J, with 18 bases between. The CDR3 DNA reads TGCAGTGCTAGTGGTGGTAGGGGCGGGACCTCCTACGAGCAGTACTTC. Translated, it gives CSASGGRGGTSYEQYF.

This chain links TRBV9 with TRBJ2-1; the D is unclear. The V gene's germline CDR1 is SGDLS and CDR2 YYNGEE. There are 12 residues in the CDR3. V was pared by 0 bases and J by 7 bases, with 5 bases between. CDR3: CASSVGRNEQFF. CDR3 in DNA: TGTGCCAGCAGCGTAGGGCGGAATGAGCAGTTCTTC.

The chain uses TRBV27 and TRBJ1-6; 8 bases are a match to TRBD1. This CDR3 has 14 residues. CDR1 MNHEY and CDR2 SMNVEV come from the germline V gene (reference sequence). J gave up 5 bases and V 4 bases, and 1 base lay outside the gene matches. This CDR3 is CASSWDRNNSPLHF. The CDR3 DNA sequence: TGTGCCAGCAGTTGGGACAGGAATAATTCACCCCTCCACTTT.

This clone showed up many times. The rearrangement joins TRBV5-6 to TRBJ2-7; D is perhaps TRBD1 (6 bases). The CDR3 totals 14 residues. Trimming stripped 2 bases from V and 0 bases from J, with 9 bases between. Germline CDR1 reads SGHDT; CDR2 reads YYEEEE. The CDR3 here is CASSLQGSSYEQYF. The DNA of the CDR3 is TGTGCCAGCAGCTTACAGGGTAGCTCCTACGAGCAGTACTTC.

Details on this clone: The same CDR3 arises from other DNA sequences in this sample as well. J is TRBJ2-3 and V is TRBV5-1; tentative D call: TRBD2 (6 bases). Trimming removed 0 bases from V and 0 bases from J, with 8 bases in between. Per germline, CDR1 SGHRS and CDR2 YFSETQ. This CDR3 has 15 residues. The chain's CDR3 is CASSLAGTSTDTQYF. DNA of the CDR3: TGCGCCAGCAGCTTGGCGGGGACTAGCACAGATACGCAGTATTTT.

This chain connects TRBV6-5 to TRBJ1-2; 12 bases line up with TRBD1. Germline CDR1 is MNHEY and CDR2 is SVGAGI. This CDR3 is built from 14 residues. Trimming removed 7 bases from V and 8 bases from J; junction bases left unmatched: 8. CDR3 sequence (DNA): TGTGCCAGCACCTGGGGACAGGGGGCCGGCGGCTACACCTTC. This gives the protein CASTWGQGAGGYTF.

This clone occurred a few times. V and J are TRBV7-8 and TRBJ2-3; maybe TRBD2 (7 bases). Germline V lookup: CDR1 SGHVS, CDR2 FQNEAQ. V was clipped by 2 bases and J by 5 bases, with 26 bases between them. The CDR3 length is 19 residues. CDR3 in amino acids: CASSLHWQGPFAGEDTQYF. The CDR3, as DNA: TGTGCCAGCAGCTTACATTGGCAGGGGCCCTTCGCGGGAGAAGATACGCAGTATTTT.

The V call is TRBV3-1 (or the pseudogene TRBV3-2), the J call TRBJ2-6; 9 bases map to TRBD1. J lost 4 bases, V lost 0 bases, and 7 bases had no gene match. Germline V gene data show CDR1 as LGHDT and CDR2 as YNNKEL (reference sequence). The CDR3 is made up of 18 amino acids. DNA of the CDR3: TGTGCCAGCAGCCAAGAAAGGGACAGGGCTCCCGGGGCCAACGTCCTGACTTTC. Encoded protein: CASSQERDRAPGANVLTF.

The genes are TRBV6-2 or TRBV6-3 and TRBJ2-1, with 11 bases that match TRBD2. Germline V CDR1 and CDR2: MNHEY, SVGEGT. This CDR3 has 17 residues. V trimming: 0 bases; J trimming: 8 bases; junction bases outside the gene matches: 9. The CDR3 sequence is CASSYSGLAGLWDEQFF. The CDR3 bases are TGTGCCAGCAGTTACTCCGGACTAGCGGGCCTTTGGGATGAGCAGTTCTTC.

V and J are TRBV20-1 and TRBJ2-7; the D gene is possibly TRBD1 (6 bases). V lost 6 bases and J 4 bases, leaving 10 bases between the germline ends. The length of the CDR3 is 11 residues. In germline, CDR1 is DFQATT, CDR2 SNEGSKA (reference sequence). CDR3 protein: CSATGFYEQYF. The CDR3 DNA is TGCAGTGCGACAGGTTTTTACGAGCAGTACTTC.

CDR3 region: CASSFGTGGIGGYTF. The CDR3, as DNA: TGCGCCAGCAGCTTCGGGACAGGGGGAATAGGGGGCTACACCTTC. The rearrangement links TRBV5-1 to TRBJ1-2, with TRBD1 matching over 11 bases. The CDR3 has 15 amino acids. Germline V lookup: CDR1 SGHRS, CDR2 YFSETQ. J was trimmed by 8 bases and V by 2 bases; bases with no gene match: 8.

The rearrangement joins TRBV18 to TRBJ2-1; the D gene is possibly TRBD2 (5 bases). V was trimmed by 1 base and J by 2 bases, leaving 18 bases between them. CDR3 length: 18 residues. Looked up from germline, CDR1 is KGHSH and CDR2 is LQKENI. This CDR3 is CASSPLSILASTYNEQFF. The CDR3 region has the DNA TGTGCCAGCTCACCACTTAGTATCCTAGCTTCAACCTACAATGAGCAGTTCTTC. Based on the CDR3 plus reference TRBV18 and TRBJ2-1, the full variable domain is NAGVMQNPRHLVRRRGQEARLRCSPMKGHSHVYWYRQLPEEGLKFMVYLQKENIIDESGMPKERFSAEFPKEGPSILRIQQVVRGDSAAYFCASSPLSILASTYNEQFFGPGTRLTVL.

This clone is a singleton in its sample. The chain carries TRBV2 and TRBJ1-1; 8 nucleotides agree with TRBD1. CDR1 is SNHLY, CDR2 FYNNEI, per germline. The V gene end was trimmed by 7 bases and the J gene end by 0 bases; junction bases not matched to a gene: 7. The CDR3 covers 15 residues. In DNA, the CDR3 is TGTGCCAGCACCCTCGGACAGGGACTGAACACTGAAGCTTTCTTT. Its translation is CASTLGQGLNTEAFF.

V is TRBV9 and J is TRBJ2-3; 9 bases match TRBD2. The length of the CDR3 is 13 residues. V dropped 0 bases and J dropped 8; count of bases not matched to a gene: 1. The germline V gene has CDR1 SGDLS and CDR2 YYNGEE. The CDR3 spells CASSVASGATQYF. The CDR3 DNA is TGTGCCAGCAGCGTAGCTAGCGGGGCTACGCAGTATTTT.

J is TRBJ1-2 and V is TRBV28; tentative D call: TRBD1 (5 bases). CDR1 and CDR2 (germline): MDHEN, SYDVKM. V lost 7 bases to trimming and J lost 8 bases, with 17 bases between them. The CDR3 is made up of 13 amino acids. Here the CDR3 reads CASTWGGTMGYTF. CDR3 in DNA: TGTGCCAGCACCTGGGGCGGCACTATGGGCTACACCTTC.

A single count supports this clone. Within the sample, other DNA sequences also encode this same CDR3. The rearrangement joins TRBV19 to TRBJ1-2, with TRBD1 matching 9 bases. After removal of 5 bases from V and 4 bases from J, the junction contained 5 bases not matched to a gene. CDR1 is LNHDA, CDR2 SQIVND, per germline (reference sequence). CDR3 length equals 14 residues. The CDR3 here is CASSPRGQGYGYTF. CDR3 DNA: TGTGCCAGTAGTCCCCGGGGACAGGGCTATGGCTACACCTTC.

This rearrangement joins TRBV7-8 to TRBJ1-3; 8 nucleotides match TRBD1. Germline loops: CDR1 SGHVS, CDR2 FQNEAQ. J lost 2 bases, V lost 4 bases, and 1 base had no gene match. CDR3 length: 14 residues. CDR3 DNA: TGTGCCAGCAGCTCGACAGGGGCTGGAAACACCATATATTTT. It encodes CASSSTGAGNTIYF. Complete variable domain (other parts from reference TRBV7-8 and TRBJ1-3): GAGVSQSPRYKVAKRGQDVALRCDPISGHVSLFWYQQALGQGPEFLTYFQNEAQLDKSGLPSDRFFAERPEGSVSTLKIQRTQQEDSAVYLCASSSTGAGNTIYFGEGSWLTVV.

The count of this clone is one. The chain employs TRBV5-1 and TRBJ1-1; D is possibly TRBD1 (6 bases). Trimming removed 4 bases from V and 5 bases from J, with 15 bases in between. CDR1 and CDR2 from the germline V gene are SGHRS and YFSETQ. The CDR3 contains 14 residues. The CDR3 nucleotides read TGCGCCAGCAGCAGGGACCCCGACAGGACTGAAGCTTTCTTT. Protein: CASSRDPDRTEAFF.

The chain is built from TRBV1 and TRBJ2-4; the table's D gene call, TRBD2, was not cross checked with the DNA. TRBV1 is termed a pseudogene. There are 20 residues in the CDR3. CDR3 protein: CTSSQDRDEGTRLAKNIQYF. DNA of the CDR3: TGCACCAGCAGCCAAGATCGAGATGAGGGGACTCGGCTAGCCAAAAACATTCAGTACTTC.

J is TRBJ2-7 and V is TRBV4-2; D is unresolved. CDR1 is LGHNA and CDR2 is YNFKEQ in the germline V gene. V was shortened by 0 bases and J by 4 bases, with 4 bases between the two germline ends. This CDR3 spans 12 amino acids. CDR3 protein: CASSQERYEQYF. In DNA, the CDR3 is TGTGCCAGCAGCCAAGAGAGATACGAGCAGTACTTC.

The chain links TRBV9 to TRBJ1-1, with TRBD1 matching 8 bases. The junction had 2 bases not matched to a gene; V was cut back by 4 bases and J by 3 bases. Germline-derived CDR1 and CDR2 are SGDLS and YYNGEE. The CDR3 consists of 13 residues. The CDR3 sequence: CASSPTGDTEAFF. The CDR3 DNA follows: TGTGCCAGCAGCCCGACAGGGGACACTGAAGCTTTCTTT. Based on the CDR3 plus reference TRBV9 and TRBJ1-1, the full variable domain is DSGVTQTPKHLITATGQRVTLRCSPRSGDLSVYWYQQSLDQGLQFLIQYYNGEERAKGNILERFSAQQFPDLHSELNLSSLELGDSALYFCASSPTGDTEAFFGQGTRLTVV.

In its sample, this clone was seen once. The V gene is TRBV7-9, the J gene TRBJ2-3; perhaps TRBD1 as D (5 bases). Germline V gene lookup returns CDR1 SEHNR and CDR2 FQNEAQ (reference sequence). V was pared by 4 bases and J by 2 bases, with 16 bases between. This CDR3 is built from 16 residues. The CDR3, as DNA: TGTGCCAGCAGCTCGCATTTGGGGCGTAACACAGATACGCAGTATTTT. It yields the protein CASSSHLGRNTDTQYF.

The chain employs TRBV27 and TRBJ2-6; D gene ambiguous. The germline gives CDR1 MNHEY, CDR2 SMNVEV (reference sequence). The CDR3 runs 19 residues. Trimming removed 3 bases at V and 2 bases at J, with 20 bases between. This CDR3 reads CASSFTSRLTRAGANVLTF. CDR3 sequence (DNA): TGTGCCAGCAGTTTTACCTCTAGATTAACTCGGGCTGGGGCCAACGTCCTGACTTTC.

The CDR3 sequence: CASARTGGGANVLTF. The CDR3, as DNA: TGTGCCAGCGCTCGAACAGGGGGAGGAGCCAACGTCCTGACTTTC. The chain recombines TRBV27 with TRBJ2-6; 8 nucleotides line up with TRBD1. This CDR3 spans 15 amino acids. V lost 8 bases to trimming and J lost 7 bases; unmatched junction nucleotides: 10. Germline CDR1 and CDR2: MNHEY and SMNVEV (reference sequence).

This rearrangement joins TRBV7-3 to TRBJ2-7, with 12 bases matching TRBD2. The CDR3 is 17 amino acids. The germline V gene encodes CDR1 SGHTA and CDR2 FQGTGA. The junction had 9 bases not matched to a gene; V was cut back by 0 bases and J by 6 bases. The CDR3 region has the DNA TGTGCCAGCAGCTTAACGGGCCTAGCGGGAGGGCCGAGCGAGCAGTACTTC. Translating gives CASSLTGLAGGPSEQYF.

This chain joins TRBV12-3 or TRBV12-4 and TRBJ1-3, with unresolved D. The length of the CDR3 is 12 residues. V was pared by 4 bases and J by 3 bases, with 4 bases between. CDR3 in DNA: TGTGCCAGCAGTTCCAATGGAAACACCATATATTTT. It translates to CASSSNGNTIYF.